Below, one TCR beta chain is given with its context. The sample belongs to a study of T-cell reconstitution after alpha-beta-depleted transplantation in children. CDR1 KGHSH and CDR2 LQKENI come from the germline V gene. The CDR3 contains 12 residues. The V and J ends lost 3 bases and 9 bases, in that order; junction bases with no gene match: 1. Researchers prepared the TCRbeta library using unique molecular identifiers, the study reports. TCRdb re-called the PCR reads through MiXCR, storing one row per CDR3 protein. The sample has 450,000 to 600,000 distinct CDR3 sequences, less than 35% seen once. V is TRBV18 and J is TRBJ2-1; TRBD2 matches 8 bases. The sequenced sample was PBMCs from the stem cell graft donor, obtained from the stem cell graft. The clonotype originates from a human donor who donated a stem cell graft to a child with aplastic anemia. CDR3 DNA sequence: TGTGCCAGCTCACCGAGCGGGAGTGAGCAGTTCTTC. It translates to CASSPSGSEQFF.